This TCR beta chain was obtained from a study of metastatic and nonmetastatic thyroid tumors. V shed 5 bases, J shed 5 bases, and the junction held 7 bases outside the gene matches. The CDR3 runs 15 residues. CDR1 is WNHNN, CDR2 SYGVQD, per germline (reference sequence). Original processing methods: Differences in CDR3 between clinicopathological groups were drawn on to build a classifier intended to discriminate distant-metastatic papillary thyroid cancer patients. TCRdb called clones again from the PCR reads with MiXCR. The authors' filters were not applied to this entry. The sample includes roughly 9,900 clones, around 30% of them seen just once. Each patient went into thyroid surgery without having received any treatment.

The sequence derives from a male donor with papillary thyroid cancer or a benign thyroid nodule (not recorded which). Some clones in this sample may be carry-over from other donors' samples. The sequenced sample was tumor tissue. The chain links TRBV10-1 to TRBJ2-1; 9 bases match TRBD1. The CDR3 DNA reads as TGCGCCAGCAGTAAGGGGGACAGGGAAAACAATGAGCAGTTCTTC. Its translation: CASSKGDRENNEQFF.